This TCR beta chain was retrieved from a study of T cells in Graves' hyperthyroidism and ophthalmopathy. Broader study findings: Stable hyperthyroidism and ophthalmopathy were separated using 13 V-J signatures.

This clonotype was detected ten times or more. What it binds is unknown. No progression to ophthalmopathy during 18 months of follow-up defined stable disease. Diagnosis of hyperthyroidism was new in patients aged 18 to 65, and its duration was under 2 months. Clinical symptoms, serum thyroxine and TRAb, thyroid ultrasound and orbital computed tomography were used for the diagnoses. Regions amplified from RNA transcripts were the TCR beta CDR3 regions. HTBI primers were employed in a first-round RT-PCR of the TCR CDR3. TCRdb analysed the multiplex PCR reads with MiXCR anew, one entry per CDR3 protein. This table holds 200,000 to 250,000 distinct CDR3 sequences, around 16% found once. Deletions cut 0 bases from V and 8 bases from J, with 7 bases between. In germline, CDR1 is SGHAT, CDR2 FQNNGV. CDR3 length: 13 amino acids.

This clonotype was obtained from a woman in her 50s with Graves' hyperthyroidism. The chain joins TRBV11-2 to TRBJ2-2, with D unresolved. Sequenced material: blood. The CDR3, as DNA: TGTGCCAGCAGCTTAGAGCCCCTAGGGGAGCTGTTTTTT. Its protein product is CASSLEPLGELFF.